These 2 T cell receptor beta chains were all obtained from the same sample, sequenced in a study of blood T cell repertoires in COVID-19. The table came from immunoSEQ multiplex PCR; TCRdb's copy has only in-frame clones and leaves some out. The table has about 74,000 clones, about four fifths seen once. What was sequenced was peripheral blood. These receptors all come from a human donor in a cohort sampled during active COVID-19.

This chain uses TRBV5-1 with TRBJ1-2; 7 bases are shared with TRBD1. The V gene end was trimmed by 4 bases and the J gene end by 8 bases; junction bases not matched to a gene: 8. The germline CDR1 and CDR2 sequences are SGHRS and YFSETQ. The CDR3 covers 13 residues. Here the CDR3 reads CASSVGQDWGYTF. The CDR3 bases are TGCGCCAGCAGCGTCGGACAGGACTGGGGCTACACCTTC.

This sequence joins TRBV28 and TRBJ1-1, with D tentatively TRBD1 (6 bases). Trimming took 6 bases from V and 2 from J, leaving 16 bases between them. Per germline, CDR1 MDHEN and CDR2 SYDVKM. The CDR3 has 15 residues. The CDR3 nucleotides are TGTGCCAGCAGCAGCGCCGGGACAATAAACACTGAAGCTTTCTTT. Protein: CASSSAGTINTEAFF.